A selection of T cell receptor beta chains follows, all from one sample in a study of cytomegalovirus exposure and HLA in healthy donors. Profiling relied on immunoSEQ multiplex PCR, and the TCRdb table lists in-frame clones only, not all of them. The sample includes 120,000 or so clones, around 75% seen only once; the top ten take roughly 9.3%. Sequenced material: PBMCs. Source of these receptors: a woman aged 45-65 years in good health and CMV-seropositive. CDR3s include the opening cysteine and the closing phenylalanine or tryptophan. The order of the fields is V gene, clone size, D gene, J gene, CDR3 DNA, CDR3 protein. A D gene is named only where the DNA matches it firmly. Size tells how often a clone was seen (once, few, many) or the class of an expanded clone, and some rows leave it out.

v_call: TRBV27
clone_size: .
d_call: TRBD1
j_call: TRBJ1-5
cdr3_nt: TGTGCCAGCAGCCGACAGGGGGGGAATCAGCCCCAGCATTTT
cdr3_aa: CASSRQGGNQPQHF

v_call: TRBV6-6
clone_size: few
d_call: .
j_call: TRBJ2-1
cdr3_nt: TGTGCCAGCAGTCCCCTGAATGAGCAGTTCTTC
cdr3_aa: CASSPLNEQFF

v_call: TRBV6-6
clone_size: few
d_call: .
j_call: TRBJ1-1
cdr3_nt: TGTGCCAGCAGTTACCGGACAGCTGCTAACACTGAAGCTTTCTTT
cdr3_aa: CASSYRTAANTEAFF

v_call: TRBV23-1
clone_size: few
d_call: .
j_call: TRBJ1-2
cdr3_nt: TGCGCCAGCAGTCAATTGAACAGGCCCCTCGGCTACACCTTC
cdr3_aa: CASSQLNRPLGYTF

v_call: TRBV7-2
clone_size: .
d_call: TRBD2
j_call: TRBJ2-1
cdr3_nt: TGTGCCAGCAGCTCCCAAGCGGGAGACTCCAATGAGCAGTTCTTC
cdr3_aa: CASSSQAGDSNEQFF

v_call: TRBV4-2
clone_size: once
d_call: .
j_call: TRBJ2-5
cdr3_nt: TGTGCCAGCAGCCAAGATACCCTGGGGGGCCAAGAGACCCAGTACTTC
cdr3_aa: CASSQDTLGGQETQYF

v_call: TRBV18
clone_size: .
d_call: .
j_call: TRBJ2-5
cdr3_nt: TGTGCCAGCTCACTGACAGGAGGCCAAGAGACCCAGTACTTC
cdr3_aa: CASSLTGGQETQYF

v_call: TRBV7-2
clone_size: .
d_call: .
j_call: TRBJ1-4
cdr3_nt: TGTGCCAGCAGCCCGACTGCAACTAATGAAAAACTGTTTTTT
cdr3_aa: CASSPTATNEKLFF

v_call: TRBV5-6
clone_size: .
d_call: TRBD1
j_call: TRBJ1-2
cdr3_nt: TGTGCCAGCAACACTTGGACAGGGGGAGGTTATGGCTACACCTTC
cdr3_aa: CASNTWTGGGYGYTF

v_call: TRBV6-1
clone_size: .
d_call: TRBD1
j_call: TRBJ2-2
cdr3_nt: TGTGCCAGCAGTGAAACAGGGGGTAACCCGGCCGGGGAGCTGTTTTTT
cdr3_aa: CASSETGGNPAGELFF

v_call: TRBV9
clone_size: .
d_call: .
j_call: TRBJ2-2
cdr3_nt: TGTGCCAGCAGCGCCATTCTAAACACCGGGGAGCTGTTTTTT
cdr3_aa: CASSAILNTGELFF

v_call: TRBV30
clone_size: .
d_call: .
j_call: TRBJ1-3
cdr3_nt: TGTGCCTGGACTGACATCCCCTCTGGAAACACCATATATTTT
cdr3_aa: CAWTDIPSGNTIYF

v_call: TRBV5-1
clone_size: .
d_call: .
j_call: TRBJ2-2
cdr3_nt: TGCGCCAGCAGCTTGTGGGGGGAGTCCACCGGGGAGCTGTTTTTT
cdr3_aa: CASSLWGESTGELFF

v_call: TRBV5-1
clone_size: .
d_call: TRBD1
j_call: TRBJ1-1
cdr3_nt: TGCGCCAGCAGCTTACTTGGACAGGGCGACACTGAAGCTTTCTTT
cdr3_aa: CASSLLGQGDTEAFF

v_call: TRBV4-3
clone_size: .
d_call: TRBD1
j_call: TRBJ2-5
cdr3_nt: TGCGCCAGCAGCCAGAATGCCGGGACAGGGGTCGAGACCCAGTACTTC
cdr3_aa: CASSQNAGTGVETQYF

v_call: TRBV13
clone_size: .
d_call: TRBD2
j_call: TRBJ2-7
cdr3_nt: TGTGCCAGCAGGCACGCTAGCGGGAACTACGAGCAGTACTTC
cdr3_aa: CASRHASGNYEQYF

v_call: TRBV7-2
clone_size: .
d_call: TRBD1
j_call: TRBJ2-7
cdr3_nt: TGTGCCAGCAGCTTAGAGTGGACAGGGGGTTGGAACGAGCAGTACTTC
cdr3_aa: CASSLEWTGGWNEQYF

v_call: TRBV10-3
clone_size: many
d_call: TRBD1
j_call: TRBJ1-2
cdr3_nt: TGTGCCATCAGTGACGGGACAGTCTATGGCTACACCTTC
cdr3_aa: CAISDGTVYGYTF

v_call: TRBV9
clone_size: .
d_call: .
j_call: TRBJ2-1
cdr3_nt: TGTGCCAGCAGCGAGCCGATCTACGGTGAGCAGTTCTTC
cdr3_aa: CASSEPIYGEQFF

v_call: TRBV2
clone_size: .
d_call: .
j_call: TRBJ2-7
cdr3_nt: TGTGCCAGCAGTGAGGAGGACGCAATTTACGAGCAGTACTTC
cdr3_aa: CASSEEDAIYEQYF

v_call: TRBV4-2
clone_size: .
d_call: .
j_call: TRBJ1-2
cdr3_nt: TGTGCCAGCAGCCAAGGACAGCTCTATGGCTACACCTTC
cdr3_aa: CASSQGQLYGYTF

v_call: TRBV27
clone_size: once
d_call: .
j_call: TRBJ2-7
cdr3_nt: TGTGCCAGCAGTTCCAGACAGACATACGAGCAGTACTTC
cdr3_aa: CASSSRQTYEQYF

v_call: TRBV4-3
clone_size: .
d_call: .
j_call: TRBJ1-5
cdr3_nt: TGCGCCAGCAGCCAAGATGGGTCAGGGGTTCAGCCCCAGCATTTT
cdr3_aa: CASSQDGSGVQPQHF

v_call: TRBV7-2
clone_size: few
d_call: .
j_call: TRBJ2-7
cdr3_nt: TGTGCCAGCAGCTTAGAGGGGGGGGCGGCGGGCGAGCAGTACTTC
cdr3_aa: CASSLEGGAAGEQYF

v_call: TRBV29-1
clone_size: .
d_call: .
j_call: TRBJ2-3
cdr3_nt: TGCAGCGTTGAAGTATTGGGCTCGCAGTATTTT
cdr3_aa: CSVEVLGSQYF

v_call: TRBV30
clone_size: .
d_call: .
j_call: TRBJ1-6
cdr3_nt: TGTGCCTGGAGTCCAGACCCCGGCGGGCGTTGGTCACCCCTCCACTTT
cdr3_aa: CAWSPDPGGRWSPLHF

v_call: TRBV19
clone_size: .
d_call: .
j_call: TRBJ1-1
cdr3_nt: TGTGCCAGTTCTTATCAGGGGATCCCCACTGAAGCTTTCTTT
cdr3_aa: CASSYQGIPTEAFF

v_call: TRBV27
clone_size: few
d_call: .
j_call: TRBJ2-7
cdr3_nt: TGTGCCAGCAGTCCCAGGCGGGACGGCTACGAGCAGTACTTC
cdr3_aa: CASSPRRDGYEQYF

v_call: TRBV7-2
clone_size: once
d_call: .
j_call: TRBJ2-1
cdr3_nt: TGTGCCAGCAGCCATAGCGGAGGGCTAGCCTCGCACAATGAGCAGTTCTTC
cdr3_aa: CASSHSGGLASHNEQFF

v_call: TRBV27
clone_size: .
d_call: TRBD2
j_call: TRBJ2-1
cdr3_nt: TGTGCCAGCACCCTTATGGCCGGGACTAGCGGCTACAATGAGCAGTTCTTC
cdr3_aa: CASTLMAGTSGYNEQFF

v_call: TRBV6-6
clone_size: .
d_call: TRBD1
j_call: TRBJ1-2
cdr3_nt: TGTGCCAGCAGTTACTCGGGACAGGCTGGCTACACCTTC
cdr3_aa: CASSYSGQAGYTF

v_call: TRBV2
clone_size: once
d_call: .
j_call: TRBJ2-3
cdr3_nt: TGTGCCAGCAGTGAAGGGAGTCCTAGCACAGATACGCAGTATTTT
cdr3_aa: CASSEGSPSTDTQYF

v_call: TRBV2
clone_size: .
d_call: .
j_call: TRBJ2-7
cdr3_nt: TGTGCCAGCAGGCCTCTAAGCTACGAGCAGTACTTC
cdr3_aa: CASRPLSYEQYF

v_call: TRBV2
clone_size: .
d_call: TRBD1
j_call: TRBJ2-1
cdr3_nt: TGTGCCAGCAGTAACCTCCTGACAGGGAGTACTTACGATGAGCAGTTCTTC
cdr3_aa: CASSNLLTGSTYDEQFF

v_call: TRBV27
clone_size: .
d_call: TRBD1
j_call: TRBJ2-4
cdr3_nt: TGTGCCAGCAGTCTCGGACAGGGAGGCGCCAAAAACATTCAGTACTTC
cdr3_aa: CASSLGQGGAKNIQYF

v_call: TRBV6-1
clone_size: .
d_call: .
j_call: TRBJ2-7
cdr3_nt: TGTGCCAGCAGTGATGGACAGACATACGAGCAGTACTTC
cdr3_aa: CASSDGQTYEQYF

v_call: TRBV12-5
clone_size: few
d_call: TRBD1
j_call: TRBJ2-1
cdr3_nt: TGTGCTAGTGGTCCGGGACAGGGTTTCGGCAATGAGCAGTTCTTC
cdr3_aa: CASGPGQGFGNEQFF

v_call: TRBV11-2
clone_size: .
d_call: TRBD1
j_call: TRBJ2-2
cdr3_nt: TGTGCCAGCAGCCCTGCGGGACAGGGGGCGAGGGGGCTGTTTTTT
cdr3_aa: CASSPAGQGARGLFF

v_call: TRBV6-1
clone_size: .
d_call: .
j_call: TRBJ2-5
cdr3_nt: TGTGCCGGACAAACCCAAGAGACCCAGTACTTC
cdr3_aa: CAGQTQETQYF

v_call: TRBV18
clone_size: .
d_call: .
j_call: TRBJ1-3
cdr3_nt: TGTGCCAGCTCACCACGAAACGGAGTAGGAAACACCATATATTTT
cdr3_aa: CASSPRNGVGNTIYF

v_call: TRBV4-2
clone_size: .
d_call: TRBD1
j_call: TRBJ2-7
cdr3_nt: TGTGCCAGCAGCCAAGAGTCAGCCGGGACAGCCTACGAGCAGTACTTC
cdr3_aa: CASSQESAGTAYEQYF